This T cell receptor beta chain was identified in a study of shared clonotypes between healthy human individuals. Study in general: Aged between 18 and 49, the donors were a couple of women and three men. The study's findings and limits: Lower generation probabilities were found for non-shared clonotypes than for those shared by all four donors.

Terminally differentiated effector memory CD45RA+ cells were excluded from the naive CD8 cells, which were CD45RO-negative and positively selected for CCR7. The study drew its donors from healthy HIV-negative adults without recent acute infections or vaccinations. Points on this clone: Antigen specificity is unknown.

It was at deep level that the assay was run. This table comes from immunoSEQ multiplex PCR, and its TCRdb copy is limited to in-frame clones, with some not included. Of around 2,100,000 clones listed, roughly 94% are singletons. The specimen was naive CD8+ T cells sorted from blood. This sequence was found in a young man in good health.

The CDR3 loop is CASSVGHEQYF. CDR3 nucleotide sequence: TGCGCCAGCAGTGTAGGCCACGAGCAGTACTTC. The chain uses TRBV10-2 and TRBJ2-5; D is unclear. The J call may not be correct, given that the DNA end is closer to TRBJ2-7. The CDR3 consists of 11 residues. The germline V gene encodes CDR1 WSHSY and CDR2 SAAADI.